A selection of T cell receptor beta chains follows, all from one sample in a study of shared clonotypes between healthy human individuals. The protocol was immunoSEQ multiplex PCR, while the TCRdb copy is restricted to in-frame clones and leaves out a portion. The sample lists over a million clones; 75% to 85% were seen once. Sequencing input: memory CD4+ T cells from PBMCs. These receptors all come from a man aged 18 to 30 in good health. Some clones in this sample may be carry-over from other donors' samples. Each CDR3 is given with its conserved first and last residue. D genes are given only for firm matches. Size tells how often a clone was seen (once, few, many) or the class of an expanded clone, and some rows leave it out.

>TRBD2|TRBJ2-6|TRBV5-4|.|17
TGTGCCAGCAGCCCGCGGGAGGGGCGCTCTGGGGCCAACGTCCTGACTTTC
CASSPREGRSGANVLTF
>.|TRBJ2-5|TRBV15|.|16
TGTGCCACCAGCAGAGACCGTCTGAGCGCAGGGGAGACCCAGTACTTC
CATSRDRLSAGETQYF
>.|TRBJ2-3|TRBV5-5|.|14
TGTGCCAGCAGCTTGTTACAGGACACAGATACGCAGTATTTT
CASSLLQDTDTQYF
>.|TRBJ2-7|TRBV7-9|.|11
TGTGCCAGCAGCCCCTCCTTAGGGCAGTACTTC
CASSPSLGQYF
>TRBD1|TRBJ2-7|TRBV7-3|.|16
TGTGCCAGCAGCCCCCAGGGGGCGGGGACATCTTACGAGCAGTACTTC
CASSPQGAGTSYEQYF
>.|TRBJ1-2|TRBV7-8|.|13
TGTGCCAGCAGCTGGGGGGGGTCCGATGGCTACACCTTC
CASSWGGSDGYTF
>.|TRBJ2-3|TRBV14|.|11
TGTGCCAGCAGCCCCGCAGATACGCAGTATTTT
CASSPADTQYF
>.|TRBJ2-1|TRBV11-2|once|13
TGTGCCAGCAGGCTGAGCGGAGGGAATGAGCAGTTCTTC
CASRLSGGNEQFF
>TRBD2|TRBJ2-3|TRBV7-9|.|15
TGTGCCAGCAGCCCTCTCAGCGGGGCCACAGATACGCAGTATTTT
CASSPLSGATDTQYF
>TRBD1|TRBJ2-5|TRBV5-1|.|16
TGCGCCAGCAGCTTGGAGGGACAGGGGGCGGCGGAGACCCAGTACTTC
CASSLEGQGAAETQYF
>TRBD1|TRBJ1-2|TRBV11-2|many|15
TGTGCCAGCAGCTTAAGTTGGGGACAGGAGGGCGGCTACACCTTC
CASSLSWGQEGGYTF
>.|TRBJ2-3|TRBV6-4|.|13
TGTGCCAGCAGTGAGACCCAGGCAGATACGCAGTATTTT
CASSETQADTQYF
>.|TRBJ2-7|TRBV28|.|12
TGTGCCAGCAGTTTTCAGGGCAGGGAACAGTACTTC
CASSFQGREQYF
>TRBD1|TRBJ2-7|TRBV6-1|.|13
TGTGCCAGCAGTGCGACAGGGCTCTACGAGCAGTACTTC
CASSATGLYEQYF
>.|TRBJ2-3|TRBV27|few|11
TGTGCCAGCAGTTTGGGTCGGTCGTGGTATTTT
CASSLGRSWYF
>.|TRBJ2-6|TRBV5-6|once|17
TGTGCCAGCAGCCTCCGGACGGTGAGATCTGGGGCCAACGTCCTGACTTTC
CASSLRTVRSGANVLTF
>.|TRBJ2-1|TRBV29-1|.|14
TGCAGCGTTGAACGGGGGAGCTCCTACAATGAGCAGTTCTTC
CSVERGSSYNEQFF
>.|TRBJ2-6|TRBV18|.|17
TGTGCCAGCTCACCACGTTTACAGGGCTCTGGGGCCAACGTCCTGACTTTC
CASSPRLQGSGANVLTF